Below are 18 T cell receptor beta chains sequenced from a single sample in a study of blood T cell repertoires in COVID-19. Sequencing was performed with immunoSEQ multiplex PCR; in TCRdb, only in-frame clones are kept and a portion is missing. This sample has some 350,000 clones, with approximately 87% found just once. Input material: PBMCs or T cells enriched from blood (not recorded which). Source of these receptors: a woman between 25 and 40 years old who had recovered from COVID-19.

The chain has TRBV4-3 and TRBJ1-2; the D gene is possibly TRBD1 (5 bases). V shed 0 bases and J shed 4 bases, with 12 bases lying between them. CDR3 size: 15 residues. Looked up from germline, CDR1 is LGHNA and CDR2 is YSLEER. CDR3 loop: CASSQEGEGSYGYTF. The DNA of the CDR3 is TGCGCCAGCAGCCAAGAGGGGGAGGGGAGCTATGGCTACACCTTC.

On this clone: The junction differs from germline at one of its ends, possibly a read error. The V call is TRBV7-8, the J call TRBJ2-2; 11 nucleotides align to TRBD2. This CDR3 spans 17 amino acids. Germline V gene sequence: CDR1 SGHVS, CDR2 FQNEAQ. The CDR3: CASSLAVRLAGNGELFF. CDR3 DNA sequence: TGTGCCAGCAGCCTAGCGGTTAGACTAGCGGGGAATGGGGAGCTGTTTTTT.

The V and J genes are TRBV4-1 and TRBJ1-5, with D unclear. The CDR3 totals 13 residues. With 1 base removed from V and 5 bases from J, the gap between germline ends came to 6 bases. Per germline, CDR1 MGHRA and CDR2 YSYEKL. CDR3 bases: TGCGCCAGCAGCCAAGTCGAGGATCAGCCCCAGCATTTT. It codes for CASSQVEDQPQHF.

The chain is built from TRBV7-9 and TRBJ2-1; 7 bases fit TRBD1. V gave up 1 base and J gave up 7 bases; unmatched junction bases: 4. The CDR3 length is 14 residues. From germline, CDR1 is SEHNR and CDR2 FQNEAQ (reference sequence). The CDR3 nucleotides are TGTGCCAGCAGCTTAGGGACAGGTAATAATGAGCAGTTCTTC. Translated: CASSLGTGNNEQFF.

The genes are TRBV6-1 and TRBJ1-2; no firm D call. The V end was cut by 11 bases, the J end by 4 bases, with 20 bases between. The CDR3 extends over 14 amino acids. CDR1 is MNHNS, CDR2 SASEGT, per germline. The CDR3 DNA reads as TGTGCCTGTTGTCGTTCCCCGGAGGTCTATGGCTACACCTTC. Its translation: CACCRSPEVYGYTF.

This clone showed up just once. The CDR3 bases are TGTGCCAGCAGCCACGCCGGGGGGGCGGCTGGCTACACCTTC. Translating it yields CASSHAGGAAGYTF. V usage is TRBV7-2 and J usage is TRBJ1-2, with D perhaps matching TRBD1 (6 bases). Germline V gene data show CDR1 as SGHTA and CDR2 as FQGNSA. The CDR3 is 14 residues long. V was cut by 5 bases and J by 7 bases, with 17 bases left in between.

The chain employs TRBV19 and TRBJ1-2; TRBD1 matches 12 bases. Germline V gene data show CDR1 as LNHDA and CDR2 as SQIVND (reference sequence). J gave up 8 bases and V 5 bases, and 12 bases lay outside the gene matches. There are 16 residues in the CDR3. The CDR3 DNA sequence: TGTGCCAGTAGTGCCGGGACAGGGGGCGGGTCGGAAGGCTACACCTTC. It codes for CASSAGTGGGSEGYTF. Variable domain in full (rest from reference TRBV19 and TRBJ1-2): DGGITQSPKYLFRKEGQNVTLSCEQNLNHDAMYWYRQDPGQGLRLIYYSQIVNDFQKGDIAEGYSVSREKKESFPLTVTSAQKNPTAFYLCASSAGTGGGSEGYTFGSGTRLTVV.

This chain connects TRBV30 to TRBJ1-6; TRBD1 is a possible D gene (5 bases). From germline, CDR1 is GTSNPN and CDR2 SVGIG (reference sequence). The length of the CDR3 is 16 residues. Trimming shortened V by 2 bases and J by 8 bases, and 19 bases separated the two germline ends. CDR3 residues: CAWSISGGAKDSPLHF. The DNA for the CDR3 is TGTGCCTGGAGTATATCCGGGGGTGCTAAGGATTCACCCCTCCACTTT.

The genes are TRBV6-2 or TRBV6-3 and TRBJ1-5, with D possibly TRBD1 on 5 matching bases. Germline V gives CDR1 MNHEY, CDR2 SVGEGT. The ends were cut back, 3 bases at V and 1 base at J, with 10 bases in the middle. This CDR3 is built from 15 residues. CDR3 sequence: CASSYPGRSNQPQHF. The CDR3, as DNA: TGTGCCAGCAGTTATCCAGGGCGAAGCAATCAGCCCCAGCATTTT.

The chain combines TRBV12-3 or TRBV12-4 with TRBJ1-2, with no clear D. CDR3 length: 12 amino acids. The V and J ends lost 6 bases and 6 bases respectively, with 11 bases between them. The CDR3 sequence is CASSLSVDGYTF. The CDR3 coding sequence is TGTGCCAGCAGCCTCTCTGTTGATGGCTACACCTTC.

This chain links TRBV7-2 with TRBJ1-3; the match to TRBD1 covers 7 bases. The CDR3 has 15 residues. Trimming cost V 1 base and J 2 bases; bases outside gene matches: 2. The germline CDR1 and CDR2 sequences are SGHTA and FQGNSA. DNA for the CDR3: TGTGCCAGCAGCTTAGTGACAGGGACTGGAAACACCATATATTTT. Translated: CASSLVTGTGNTIYF.

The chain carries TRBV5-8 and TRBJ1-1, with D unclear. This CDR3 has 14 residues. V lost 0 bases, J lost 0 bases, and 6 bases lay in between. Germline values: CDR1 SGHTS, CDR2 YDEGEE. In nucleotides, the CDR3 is TGTGCCAGCAGCTTGGGGCAGGTGAACACTGAAGCTTTCTTT. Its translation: CASSLGQVNTEAFF.

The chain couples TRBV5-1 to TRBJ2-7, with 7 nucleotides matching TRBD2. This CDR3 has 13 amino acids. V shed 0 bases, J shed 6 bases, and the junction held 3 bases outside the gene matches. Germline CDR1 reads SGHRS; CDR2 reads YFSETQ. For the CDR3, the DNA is TGCGCCAGCAGCTTGGTACCTAGCGGCGAGCAGTACTTC. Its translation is CASSLVPSGEQYF.

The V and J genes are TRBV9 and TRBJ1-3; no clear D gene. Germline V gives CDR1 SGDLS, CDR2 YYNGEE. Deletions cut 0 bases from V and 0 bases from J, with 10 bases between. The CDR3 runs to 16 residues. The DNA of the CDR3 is TGTGCCAGCAGCGTAGGCGGCGCCTTCTCTGGAAACACCATATATTTT. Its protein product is CASSVGGAFSGNTIYF.

The CDR3 loop is CASSFLQRDTDTQYF. CDR3 bases: TGTGCCAGCAGTTTTCTACAGAGGGACACAGATACGCAGTATTTT. This chain joins TRBV27 and TRBJ2-3; D possibly corresponds to TRBD2 (5 bases). The CDR3 is 15 amino acids. Germline V gene sequence: CDR1 MNHEY, CDR2 SMNVEV (reference sequence). V was cut by 3 bases and J by 2 bases, with 12 bases left in between.

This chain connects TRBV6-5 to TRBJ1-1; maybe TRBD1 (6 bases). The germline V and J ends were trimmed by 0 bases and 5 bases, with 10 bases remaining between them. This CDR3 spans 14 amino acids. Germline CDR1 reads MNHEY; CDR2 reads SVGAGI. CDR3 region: CASSYSTGSTEAFF. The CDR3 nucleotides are TGTGCCAGCAGTTACTCCACAGGGAGTACTGAAGCTTTCTTT.

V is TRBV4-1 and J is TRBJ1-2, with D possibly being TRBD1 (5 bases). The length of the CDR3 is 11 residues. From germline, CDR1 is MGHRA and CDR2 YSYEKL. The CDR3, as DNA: TGCGTAGCGGGGGGAGGGAGCGGCTACACCTTC. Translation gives CVAGGGSGYTF.

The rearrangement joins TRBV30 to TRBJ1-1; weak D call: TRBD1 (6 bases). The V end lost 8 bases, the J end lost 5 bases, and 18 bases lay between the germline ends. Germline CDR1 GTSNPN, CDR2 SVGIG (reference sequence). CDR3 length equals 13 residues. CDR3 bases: TGTGCCCGGGGAGAGGGGGGGGCAACTGAAGCTTTCTTT. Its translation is CARGEGGATEAFF. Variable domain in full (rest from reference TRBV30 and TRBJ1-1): SQTIHQWPATLVQPVGSPLSLECTVEGTSNPNLYWYRQAAGRGLQLLFYSVGIGQISSEVPQNLSASRPQDRQFILSSKKLLLSDSGFYLCARGEGGATEAFFGQGTRLTVV.